This TCR beta chain originates from a study of blood T cell repertoires in COVID-19. Study background: The origin of the acute and convalescent COVID-19 samples was the United States, Italy and Spain. In each case, the material was cDNA or gDNA derived from T cells, B-cell-depleted T cells, or PBMCs.

This clone has ten or more counts. Authors' processing steps: Reference gene primer amplification yielded estimated nucleated cell counts. Data came from immunoSEQ multiplex PCR; TCRdb stores just in-frame clones and leaves some out. V and J calls and clone size are copied from that table; D and trimming were computed from the DNA. The sample shows 85,000 to 120,000 clones, around 80% of them seen only once. The V gene lost 7 bases and the J gene lost 0 bases, with 9 bases spanning the gap. This CDR3 has 13 residues. From germline, CDR1 is MNHEY and CDR2 SVGAGI. The origin of this receptor is a woman in her sixties or seventies with acute or convalescent COVID-19. The rearrangement links TRBV6-5 to TRBJ1-2; D is undetermined. Material: peripheral blood. The CDR3 coding sequence is TGTGCCAGCAAGGCAGGAACTAACTATGGCTACACCTTC. Translating it yields CASKAGTNYGYTF.